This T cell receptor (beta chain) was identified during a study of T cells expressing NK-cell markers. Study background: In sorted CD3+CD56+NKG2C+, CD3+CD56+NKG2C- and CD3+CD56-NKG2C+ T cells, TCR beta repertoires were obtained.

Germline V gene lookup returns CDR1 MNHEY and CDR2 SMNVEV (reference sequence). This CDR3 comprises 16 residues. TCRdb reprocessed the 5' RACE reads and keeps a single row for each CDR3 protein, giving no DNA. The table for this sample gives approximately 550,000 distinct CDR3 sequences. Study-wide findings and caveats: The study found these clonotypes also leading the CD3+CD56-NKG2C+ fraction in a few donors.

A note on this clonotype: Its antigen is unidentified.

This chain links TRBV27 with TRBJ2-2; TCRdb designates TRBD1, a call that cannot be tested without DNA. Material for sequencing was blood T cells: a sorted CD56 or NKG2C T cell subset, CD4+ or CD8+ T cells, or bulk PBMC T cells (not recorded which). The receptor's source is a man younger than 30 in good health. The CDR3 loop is CASSLRDRSPTGELFF.